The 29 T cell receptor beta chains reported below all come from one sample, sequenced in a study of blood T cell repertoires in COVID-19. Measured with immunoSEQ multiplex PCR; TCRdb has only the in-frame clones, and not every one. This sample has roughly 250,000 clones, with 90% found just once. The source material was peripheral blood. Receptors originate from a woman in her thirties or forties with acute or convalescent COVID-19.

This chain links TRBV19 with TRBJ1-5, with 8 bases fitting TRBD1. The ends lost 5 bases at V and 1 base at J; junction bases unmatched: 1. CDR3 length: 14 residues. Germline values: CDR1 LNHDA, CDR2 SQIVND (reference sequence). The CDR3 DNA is TGTGCCAGTAGTTGGACAGGGAGCAATCAGCCCCAGCATTTT. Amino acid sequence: CASSWTGSNQPQHF.

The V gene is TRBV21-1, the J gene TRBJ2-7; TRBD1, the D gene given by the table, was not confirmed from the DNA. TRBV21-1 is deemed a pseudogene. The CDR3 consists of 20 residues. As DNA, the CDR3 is TGTGCCAGCGGGTCGGGTTGGCTTTATGGGGGCAGGGAACAGGACTACGAGCAGTACGTC. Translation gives CASGSGWLYGGREQDYEQYV.

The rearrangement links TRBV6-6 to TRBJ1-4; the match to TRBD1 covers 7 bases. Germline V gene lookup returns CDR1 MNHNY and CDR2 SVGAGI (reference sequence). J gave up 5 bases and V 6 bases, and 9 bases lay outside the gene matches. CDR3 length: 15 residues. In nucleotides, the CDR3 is TGTGCCAGCAGACTAACCGGGACAGAAAATGAAAAACTGTTTTTT. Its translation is CASRLTGTENEKLFF.

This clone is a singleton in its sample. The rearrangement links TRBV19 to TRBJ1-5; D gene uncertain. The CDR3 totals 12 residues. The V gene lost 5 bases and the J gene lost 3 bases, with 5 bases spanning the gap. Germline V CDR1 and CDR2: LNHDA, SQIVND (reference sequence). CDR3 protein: CASSESNQPQHF. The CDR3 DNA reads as TGTGCCAGTAGTGAGTCCAATCAGCCCCAGCATTTT.

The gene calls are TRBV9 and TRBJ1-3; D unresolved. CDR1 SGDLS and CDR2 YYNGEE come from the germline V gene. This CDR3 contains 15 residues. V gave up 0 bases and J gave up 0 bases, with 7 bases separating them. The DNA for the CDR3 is TGTGCCAGCAGCGTAGGGACTGGCTCTGGAAACACCATATATTTT. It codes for CASSVGTGSGNTIYF.

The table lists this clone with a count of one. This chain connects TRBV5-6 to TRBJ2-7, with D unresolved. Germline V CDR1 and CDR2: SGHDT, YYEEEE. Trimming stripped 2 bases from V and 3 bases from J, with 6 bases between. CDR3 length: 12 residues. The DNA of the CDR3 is TGTGCCAGCAGCTTAAACAACTACGAGCAGTACGTC. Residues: CASSLNNYEQYV.

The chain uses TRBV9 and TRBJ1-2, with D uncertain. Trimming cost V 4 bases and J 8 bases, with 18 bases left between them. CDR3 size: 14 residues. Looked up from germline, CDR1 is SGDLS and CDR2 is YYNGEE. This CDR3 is CASSPMEGVWGYTF. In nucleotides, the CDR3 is TGTGCCAGCAGCCCCATGGAGGGAGTTTGGGGCTACACCTTC.

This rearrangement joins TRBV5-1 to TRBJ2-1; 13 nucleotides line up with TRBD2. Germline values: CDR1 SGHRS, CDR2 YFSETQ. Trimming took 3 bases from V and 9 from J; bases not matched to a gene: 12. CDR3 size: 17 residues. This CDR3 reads CASSSQPLAGGLGEQFF. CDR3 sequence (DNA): TGCGCCAGCAGCTCGCAGCCACTAGCGGGGGGGCTCGGTGAGCAGTTCTTC.

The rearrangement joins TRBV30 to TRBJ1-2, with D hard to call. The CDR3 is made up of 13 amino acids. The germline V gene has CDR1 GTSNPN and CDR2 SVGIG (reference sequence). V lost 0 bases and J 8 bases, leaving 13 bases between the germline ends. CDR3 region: CAWSVKPPRGYTF. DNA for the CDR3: TGTGCCTGGAGTGTAAAGCCCCCTCGGGGCTACACCTTC.

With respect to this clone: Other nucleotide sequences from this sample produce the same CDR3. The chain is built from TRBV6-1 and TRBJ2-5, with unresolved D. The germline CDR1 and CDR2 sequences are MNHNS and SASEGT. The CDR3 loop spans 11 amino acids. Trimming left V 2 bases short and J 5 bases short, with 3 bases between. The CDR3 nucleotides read TGTGCCAGCAGTGAACTGGAGACCCAGTACTTC. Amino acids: CASSELETQYF.

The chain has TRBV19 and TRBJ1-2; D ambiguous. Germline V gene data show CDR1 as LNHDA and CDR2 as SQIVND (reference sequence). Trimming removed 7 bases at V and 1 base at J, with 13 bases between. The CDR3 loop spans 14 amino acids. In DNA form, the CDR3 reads TGTGCCAGTACCTCCCAGGCCGGTAACTATGGCTACACCTTC. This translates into CASTSQAGNYGYTF.

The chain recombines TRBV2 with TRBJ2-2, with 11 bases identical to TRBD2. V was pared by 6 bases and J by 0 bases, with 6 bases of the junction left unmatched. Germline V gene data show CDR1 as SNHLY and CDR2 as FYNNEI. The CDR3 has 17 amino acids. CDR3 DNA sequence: TGTGCCAGCAGGACGGGTAGCGGGGGGGCGAACACCGGGGAGCTGTTTTTT. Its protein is CASRTGSGGANTGELFF. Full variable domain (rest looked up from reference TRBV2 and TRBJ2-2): EPEVTQTPSHQVTQMGQEVILRCVPISNHLYFYWYRQILGQKVEFLVSFYNNEISEKSEIFDDQFSVERPDGSNFTLKIRSTKLEDSAMYFCASRTGSGGANTGELFFGEGSRLTVL.

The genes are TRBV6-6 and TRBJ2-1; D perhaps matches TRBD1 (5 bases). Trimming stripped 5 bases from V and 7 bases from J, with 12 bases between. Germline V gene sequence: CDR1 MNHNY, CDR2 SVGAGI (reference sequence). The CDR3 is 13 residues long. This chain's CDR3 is CASSPDRRNEQFF. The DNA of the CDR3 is TGTGCCAGCAGTCCCGACAGACGAAATGAGCAGTTCTTC.

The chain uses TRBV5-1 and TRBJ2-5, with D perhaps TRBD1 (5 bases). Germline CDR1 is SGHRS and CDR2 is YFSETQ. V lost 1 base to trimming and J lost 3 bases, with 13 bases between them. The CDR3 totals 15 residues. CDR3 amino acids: CASSLLQGVEETQYF. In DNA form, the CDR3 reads TGCGCCAGCAGCTTGTTACAAGGGGTCGAAGAGACCCAGTACTTC.

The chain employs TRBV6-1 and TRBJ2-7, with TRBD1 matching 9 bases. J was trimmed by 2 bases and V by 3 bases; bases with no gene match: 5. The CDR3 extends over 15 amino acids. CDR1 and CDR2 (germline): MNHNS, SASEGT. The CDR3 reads CASSDFYRGPYEQYV. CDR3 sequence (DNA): TGTGCCAGCAGTGATTTCTACAGGGGGCCCTACGAGCAGTACGTC.

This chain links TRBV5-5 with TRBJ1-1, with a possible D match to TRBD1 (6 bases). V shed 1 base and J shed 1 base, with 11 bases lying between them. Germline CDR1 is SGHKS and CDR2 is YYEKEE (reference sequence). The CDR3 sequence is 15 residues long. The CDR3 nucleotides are TGTGCCAGCAGCTTGCGGGGGGCCTCGAACACTGAAGCTTTCTTT. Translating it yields CASSLRGASNTEAFF. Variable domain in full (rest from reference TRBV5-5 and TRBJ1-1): DAGVTQSPTHLIKTRGQQVTLRCSPISGHKSVSWYQQVLGQGPQFIFQYYEKEERGRGNFPDRFSARQFPNYSSELNVNALLLGDSALYLCASSLRGASNTEAFFGQGTRLTVV.

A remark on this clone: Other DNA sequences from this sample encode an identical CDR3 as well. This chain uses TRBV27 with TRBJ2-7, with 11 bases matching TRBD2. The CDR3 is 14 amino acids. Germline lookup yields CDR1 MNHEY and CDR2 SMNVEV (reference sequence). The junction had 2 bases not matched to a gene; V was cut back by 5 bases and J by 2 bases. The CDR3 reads CASSRLAGTYEQYV. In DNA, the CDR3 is TGTGCCAGCAGTCGACTAGCGGGGACCTACGAGCAGTACGTC.

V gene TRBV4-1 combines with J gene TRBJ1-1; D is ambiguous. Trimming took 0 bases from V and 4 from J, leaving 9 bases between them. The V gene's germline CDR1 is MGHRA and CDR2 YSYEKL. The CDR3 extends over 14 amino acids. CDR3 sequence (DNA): TGCGCCAGCAGCCAAGATCGGGTGGGCACTGAAGCTTTCTTT. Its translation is CASSQDRVGTEAFF.

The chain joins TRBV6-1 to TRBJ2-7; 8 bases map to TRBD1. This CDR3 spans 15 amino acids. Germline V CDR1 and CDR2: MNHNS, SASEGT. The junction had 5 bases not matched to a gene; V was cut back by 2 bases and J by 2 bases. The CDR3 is CASSEFTGGAYEQYV. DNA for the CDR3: TGTGCCAGCAGTGAATTTACAGGGGGTGCCTACGAGCAGTACGTC.

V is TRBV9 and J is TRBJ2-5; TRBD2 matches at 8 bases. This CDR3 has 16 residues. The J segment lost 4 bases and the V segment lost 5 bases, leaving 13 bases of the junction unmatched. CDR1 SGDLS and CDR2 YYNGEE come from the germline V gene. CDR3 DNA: TGTGCCAGCAGTAATGCAGCGGGGGCTTTGCGAGAGACCCAGTACTTC. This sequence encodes CASSNAAGALRETQYF.

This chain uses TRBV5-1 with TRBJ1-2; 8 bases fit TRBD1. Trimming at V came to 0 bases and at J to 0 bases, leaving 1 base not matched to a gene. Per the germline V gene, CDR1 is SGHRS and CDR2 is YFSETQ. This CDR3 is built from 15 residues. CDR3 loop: CASSLGTGSNYGYTF. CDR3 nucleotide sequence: TGCGCCAGCAGCTTGGGGACAGGGTCTAACTATGGCTACACCTTC.

The CDR3 DNA reads as TGCGCCAGCAGCCAAGTCGCGGACTCAAGCTACGAGCAGTACGTC. The encoded protein is CASSQVADSSYEQYV. This chain uses TRBV4-1 with TRBJ2-7, with a possible D match to TRBD2 (5 bases). CDR1 and CDR2 from the germline V gene are MGHRA and YSYEKL. V was trimmed by 1 base and J by 3 bases, leaving 13 bases between them. This CDR3 has 15 residues.

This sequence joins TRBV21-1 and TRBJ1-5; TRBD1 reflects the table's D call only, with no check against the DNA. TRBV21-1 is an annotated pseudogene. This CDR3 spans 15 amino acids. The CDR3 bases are TGTGCCAGCAGCACGTACAGGGGATGGGGACAGCCCCAGCATTTT. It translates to CASSTYRGWGQPQHF.

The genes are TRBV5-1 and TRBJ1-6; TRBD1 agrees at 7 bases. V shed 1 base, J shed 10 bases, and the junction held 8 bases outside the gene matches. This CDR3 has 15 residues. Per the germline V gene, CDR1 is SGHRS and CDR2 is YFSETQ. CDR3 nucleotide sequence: TGCGCCAGCAGCTTGACAGGGGCGCAAGGGTCACCCCTCCACTTT. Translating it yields CASSLTGAQGSPLHF.

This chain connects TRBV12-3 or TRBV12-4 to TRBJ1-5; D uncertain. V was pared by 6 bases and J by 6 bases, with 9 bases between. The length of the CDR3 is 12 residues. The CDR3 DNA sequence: TGTGCCAGCAGCCTTGGGAGTCAGCCCCAGCATTTT. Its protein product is CASSLGSQPQHF.

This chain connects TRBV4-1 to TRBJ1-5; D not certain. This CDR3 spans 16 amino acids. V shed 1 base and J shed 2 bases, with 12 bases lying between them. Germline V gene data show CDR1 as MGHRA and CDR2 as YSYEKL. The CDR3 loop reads CASSQGRPAGNQPQHF. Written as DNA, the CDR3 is TGCGCCAGCAGCCAAGGGCGTCCCGCGGGCAATCAGCCCCAGCATTTT.

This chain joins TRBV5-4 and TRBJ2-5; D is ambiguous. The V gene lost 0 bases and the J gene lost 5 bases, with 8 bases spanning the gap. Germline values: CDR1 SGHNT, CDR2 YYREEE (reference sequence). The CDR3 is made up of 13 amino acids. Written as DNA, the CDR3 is TGTGCCAGCAGCTTGGCCAGTCACGAGACCCAGTACTTC. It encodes CASSLASHETQYF.

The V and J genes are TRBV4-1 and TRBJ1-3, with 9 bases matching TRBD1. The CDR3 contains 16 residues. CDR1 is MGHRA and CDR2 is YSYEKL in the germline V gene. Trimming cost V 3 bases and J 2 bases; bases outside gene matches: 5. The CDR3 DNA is TGCGCCAGCAGCCAGGGACAGGGTAGAACTGGAAACACCATATATTTT. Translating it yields CASSQGQGRTGNTIYF.

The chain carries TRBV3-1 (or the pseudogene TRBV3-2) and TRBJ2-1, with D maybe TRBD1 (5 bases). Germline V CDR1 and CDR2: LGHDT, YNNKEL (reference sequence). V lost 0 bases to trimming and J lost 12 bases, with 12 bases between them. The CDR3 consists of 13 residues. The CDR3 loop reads CASSQEGRQGQFF. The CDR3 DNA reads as TGTGCCAGCAGCCAAGAAGGAAGGCAGGGGCAGTTCTTC.